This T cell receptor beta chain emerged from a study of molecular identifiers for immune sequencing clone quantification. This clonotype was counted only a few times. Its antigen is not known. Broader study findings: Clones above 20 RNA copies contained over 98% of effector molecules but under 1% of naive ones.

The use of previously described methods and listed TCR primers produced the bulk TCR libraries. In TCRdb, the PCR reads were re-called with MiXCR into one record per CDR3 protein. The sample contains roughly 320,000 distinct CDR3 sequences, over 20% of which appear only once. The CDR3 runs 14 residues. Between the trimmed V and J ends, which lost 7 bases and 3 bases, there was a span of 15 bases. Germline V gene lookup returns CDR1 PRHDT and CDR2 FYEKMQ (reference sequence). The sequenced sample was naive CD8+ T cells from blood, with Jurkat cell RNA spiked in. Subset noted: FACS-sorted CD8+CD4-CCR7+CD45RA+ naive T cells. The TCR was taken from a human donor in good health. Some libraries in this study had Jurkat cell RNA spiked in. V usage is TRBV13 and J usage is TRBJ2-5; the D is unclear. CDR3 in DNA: TGTGCCAGCAAGATACTACAAGTTAAAGAGACCCAGTACTTC. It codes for CASKILQVKETQYF.